What follows describes a single TCR beta chain. Its antigen is unidentified. Repertoires were generated with immunoSEQ multiplex PCR, while TCRdb's copy carries only in-frame clones and drops some. The sample holds more than 150,000 clones, 92% seen once. These data originate in a study of T cell responses to AZD1222 COVID-19 vaccine. Study-wide context: Second-dose timings of about 4 or about 12 weeks were pooled. General observations from the study: Vaccine-associated CD4 TCRs spanned spike, dominant at 160-218 and 743-854. Variant regions that are unmutated are reportedly the target of nearly half of spike-specific TCRs.

The V segment lost 4 bases and the J segment 0 bases; nucleotides outside the gene matches: 12. This CDR3 is built from 18 residues. Germline CDR1 and CDR2: SGHVS and FQNEAQ. This sequence joins TRBV7-8 and TRBJ2-1, with TRBD2 matching 7 bases. The sequencing here drew on peripheral blood, taken on day 0 of AZD1222 vaccination. The origin of this receptor is an adult in good health. The CDR3 bases are TGTGCCAGCAGCTCCCGAACGCGACTAGCAGACTCCTACAATGAGCAGTTCTTC. Its translation is CASSSRTRLADSYNEQFF.